This note documents a single TCR beta chain sequence. Individually, TCR cDNA molecules were each labelled with a unique molecular identifier. TCRdb called the 5' RACE reads again in MiXCR, with one record for every CDR3 protein. The sample holds some 28,000 distinct CDR3 sequences, roughly 8.4% seen once. Time point specified: sample taken at primary tumor resection. No cell sorting; template was whole RNA from tumor, lung tissue or PBMC. The donors, about 78 patients with untreated early-stage non-small cell lung cancer, provided the samples. The sample comes from a study of spatial heterogeneity in lung cancer. Overall study context: Among detected sequences, beta-chain ones consistently exceeded alpha-chain ones in number. Combinations of a unique TCR and a UMI were tallied in raw reads, and on average each appeared more than ten times.

Trimming cost V 6 bases and J 0 bases, with 15 bases left between them. Germline V gene lookup returns CDR1 DFQATT and CDR2 SNEGSKA (reference sequence). This CDR3 is built from 14 residues. Sequenced material: PBMCs, taken at surgery. This TCR came from a female donor with early-stage non-small cell lung cancer. The gene calls are TRBV20-1 and TRBJ2-7, with no clear D. The CDR3, as DNA: TGCAGTGCCCACAGCCCGGGTCCCTCCTACGAGCAGTACTTC. Residues: CSAHSPGPSYEQYF.